The T cell receptor (beta chain) described here comes from a study of T cell repertoires in cytomegalovirus infection. Turning to the study itself: Indications of both CMV infection and matching HLA type were provided by public TCR beta signatures. Overall study findings and caveats: Cumulative public TCR beta family frequency identified carriers of CMV plus the relevant HLA. Ex vivo responses were dominated by HLA-C-restricted CMV-specific TCR beta clonotypes.

This clonotype was seen at least ten times. What it binds is unknown. A single record per CDR3 protein comes from TCRdb applying MiXCR to the reads. The sample contains roughly 320,000 distinct CDR3 sequences, approximately 8.9% of which appear only once. CDR3 length equals 16 residues. The V gene's germline CDR1 is SGHVS and CDR2 FNYEAQ. V dropped 5 bases and J dropped 8 bases, with 24 bases sitting between them. Sequencing was done on a sample of PBMCs. This receptor was obtained from a human donor in good health (CMV status not recorded). Some clones in this sample may be carry-over from other donors' samples. The chain recombines TRBV7-6 with TRBJ2-5, with a weak D call TRBD2 (6 bases). This CDR3 is CASSPRDGGAGFTQYF. The CDR3 DNA follows: TGTGCCAGCAGCCCAAGGGATGGGGGTGCGGGGTTCACCCAGTACTTC.